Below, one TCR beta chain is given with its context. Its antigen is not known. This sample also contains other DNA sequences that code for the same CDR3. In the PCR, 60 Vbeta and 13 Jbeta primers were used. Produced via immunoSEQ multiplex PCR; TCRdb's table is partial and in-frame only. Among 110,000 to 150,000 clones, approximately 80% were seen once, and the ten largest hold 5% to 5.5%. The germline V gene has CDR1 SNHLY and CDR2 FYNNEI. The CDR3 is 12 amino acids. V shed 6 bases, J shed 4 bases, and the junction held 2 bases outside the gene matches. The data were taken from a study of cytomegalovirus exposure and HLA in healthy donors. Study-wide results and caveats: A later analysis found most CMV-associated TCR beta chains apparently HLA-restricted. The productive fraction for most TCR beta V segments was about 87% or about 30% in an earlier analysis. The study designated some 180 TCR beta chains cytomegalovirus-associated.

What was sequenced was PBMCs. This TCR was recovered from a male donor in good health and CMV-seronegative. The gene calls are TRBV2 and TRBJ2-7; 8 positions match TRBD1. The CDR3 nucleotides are TGTGCCAGCAGGGACAGGGCATACGAGCAGTACTTC. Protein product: CASRDRAYEQYF.